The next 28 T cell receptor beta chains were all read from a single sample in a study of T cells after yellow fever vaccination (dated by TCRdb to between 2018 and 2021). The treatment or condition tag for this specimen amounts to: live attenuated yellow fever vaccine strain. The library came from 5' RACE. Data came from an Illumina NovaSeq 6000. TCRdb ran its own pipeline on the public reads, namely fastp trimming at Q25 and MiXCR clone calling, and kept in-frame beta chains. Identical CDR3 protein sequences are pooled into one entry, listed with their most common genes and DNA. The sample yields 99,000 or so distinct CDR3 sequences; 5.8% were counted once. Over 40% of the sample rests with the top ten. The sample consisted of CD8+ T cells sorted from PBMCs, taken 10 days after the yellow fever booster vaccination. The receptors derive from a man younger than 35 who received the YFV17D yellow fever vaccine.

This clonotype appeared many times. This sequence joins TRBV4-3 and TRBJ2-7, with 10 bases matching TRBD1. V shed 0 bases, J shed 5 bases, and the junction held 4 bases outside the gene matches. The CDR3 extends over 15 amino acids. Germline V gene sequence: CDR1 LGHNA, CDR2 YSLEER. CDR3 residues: CASSQDRDRGNEQYF. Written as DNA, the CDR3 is TGCGCCAGCAGCCAAGACCGGGACAGGGGTAACGAGCAGTACTTC.

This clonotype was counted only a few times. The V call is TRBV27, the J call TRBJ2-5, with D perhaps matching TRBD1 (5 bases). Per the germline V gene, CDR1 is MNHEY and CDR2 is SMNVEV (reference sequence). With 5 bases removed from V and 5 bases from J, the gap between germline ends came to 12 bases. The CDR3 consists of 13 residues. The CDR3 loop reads CASSVTGSETQYF. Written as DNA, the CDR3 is TGTGCCAGCAGTGTCACAGGATCGGAGACCCAGTACTTC.

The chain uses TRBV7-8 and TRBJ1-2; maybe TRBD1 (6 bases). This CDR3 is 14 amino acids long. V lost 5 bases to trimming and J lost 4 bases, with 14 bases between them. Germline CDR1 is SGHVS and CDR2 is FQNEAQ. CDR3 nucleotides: TGTGCCAGCAGCCCCTGGACAGACCTCTATGGCTACACCTTC. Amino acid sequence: CASSPWTDLYGYTF.

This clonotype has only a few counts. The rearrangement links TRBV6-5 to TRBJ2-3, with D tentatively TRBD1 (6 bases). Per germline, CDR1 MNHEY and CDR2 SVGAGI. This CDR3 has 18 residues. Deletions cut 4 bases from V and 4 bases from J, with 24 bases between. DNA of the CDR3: TGTGCCAGCAGTTCGGGTATCGGACAGTTCCTCCCCCCAGATACGCAGTATTTT. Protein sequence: CASSSGIGQFLPPDTQYF.

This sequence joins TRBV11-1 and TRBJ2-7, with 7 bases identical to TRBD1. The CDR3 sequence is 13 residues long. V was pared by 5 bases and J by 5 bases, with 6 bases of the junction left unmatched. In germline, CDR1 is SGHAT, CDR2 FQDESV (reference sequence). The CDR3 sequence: CASSVTGADEQYF. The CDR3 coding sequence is TGTGCCAGCAGCGTAACAGGGGCCGACGAGCAGTACTTC.

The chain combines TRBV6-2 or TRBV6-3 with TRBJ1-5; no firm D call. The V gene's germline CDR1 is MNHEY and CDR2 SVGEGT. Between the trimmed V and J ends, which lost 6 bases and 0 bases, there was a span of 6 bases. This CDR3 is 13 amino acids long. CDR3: CASRLDSNQPQHF. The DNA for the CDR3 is TGTGCCAGCAGACTGGATAGCAATCAGCCCCAGCATTTT.

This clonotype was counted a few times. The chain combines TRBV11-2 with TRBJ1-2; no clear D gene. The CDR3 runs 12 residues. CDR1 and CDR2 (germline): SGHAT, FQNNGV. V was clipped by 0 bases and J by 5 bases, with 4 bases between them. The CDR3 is CASSLDSYGYTF. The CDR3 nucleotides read TGTGCCAGCAGCTTAGACTCTTATGGCTACACCTTC. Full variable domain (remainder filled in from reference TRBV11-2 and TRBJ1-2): EAGVAQSPRYKIIEKRQSVAFWCNPISGHATLYWYQQILGQGPKLLIQFQNNGVVDDSQLPKDRFSAERLKGVDSTLKIQPAKLEDSAVYLCASSLDSYGYTFGSGTRLTVV.

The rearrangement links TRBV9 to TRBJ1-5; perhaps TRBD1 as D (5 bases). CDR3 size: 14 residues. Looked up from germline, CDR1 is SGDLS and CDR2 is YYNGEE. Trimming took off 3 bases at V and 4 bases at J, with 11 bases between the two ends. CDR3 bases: TGTGCCAGCAGCGAGGAGGGGAGTAATCAGCCCCAGCATTTT. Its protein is CASSEEGSNQPQHF. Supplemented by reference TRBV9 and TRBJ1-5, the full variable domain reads DSGVTQTPKHLITATGQRVTLRCSPRSGDLSVYWYQQSLDQGLQFLIQYYNGEERAKGNILERFSAQQFPDLHSELNLSSLELGDSALYFCASSEEGSNQPQHFGDGTRLSIL.

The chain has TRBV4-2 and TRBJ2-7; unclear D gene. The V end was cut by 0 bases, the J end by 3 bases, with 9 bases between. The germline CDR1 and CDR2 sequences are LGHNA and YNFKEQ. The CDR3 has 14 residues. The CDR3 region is CASSQEARDYEQYF. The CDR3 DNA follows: TGTGCCAGCAGCCAAGAAGCGAGAGACTACGAGCAGTACTTC.

The CDR3 spells CSALWGAGTEAFF. The CDR3 region has the DNA TGCAGCGCCCTGTGGGGGGCGGGCACTGAAGCTTTCTTT. The chain employs TRBV29-1 and TRBJ1-1; maybe TRBD1 (6 bases). Trimming removed 7 bases at V and 4 bases at J, with 16 bases between. The CDR3 extends over 13 amino acids. Germline V gene data show CDR1 as SQVTM and CDR2 as ANQGSEA.

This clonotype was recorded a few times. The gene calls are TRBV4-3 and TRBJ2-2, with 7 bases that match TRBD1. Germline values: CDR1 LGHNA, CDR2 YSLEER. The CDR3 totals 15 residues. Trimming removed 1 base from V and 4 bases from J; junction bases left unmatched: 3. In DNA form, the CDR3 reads TGCGCCAGCAGCCAAGGGACAGGTCCCACCGGGGAGCTGTTTTTT. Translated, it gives CASSQGTGPTGELFF.

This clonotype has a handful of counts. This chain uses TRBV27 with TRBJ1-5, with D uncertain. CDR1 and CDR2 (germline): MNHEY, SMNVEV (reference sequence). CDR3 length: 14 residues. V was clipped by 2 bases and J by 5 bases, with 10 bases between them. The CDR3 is CASSLGRTYQPQHF. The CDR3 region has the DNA TGTGCCAGCAGTTTAGGAAGGACGTATCAGCCCCAGCATTTT.

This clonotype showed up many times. As DNA, the CDR3 is TGTGCCAGTAGTCCCAGGGGGCTGGGTCAGCCCCAGCATTTT. Its protein is CASSPRGLGQPQHF. This chain uses TRBV19 with TRBJ1-5; 8 bases line up with TRBD1. Germline-derived CDR1 and CDR2 are LNHDA and SQIVND (reference sequence). This CDR3 comprises 14 residues. Losses at the gene ends were 5 bases for V and 6 bases for J; bases not matched to a gene: 6.

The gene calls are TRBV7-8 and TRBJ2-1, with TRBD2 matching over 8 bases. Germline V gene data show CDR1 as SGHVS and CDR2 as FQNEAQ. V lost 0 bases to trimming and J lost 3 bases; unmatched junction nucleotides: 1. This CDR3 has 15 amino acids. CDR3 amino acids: CASSLATSDYNEQFF. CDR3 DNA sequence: TGTGCCAGCAGCTTAGCGACTAGCGACTACAATGAGCAGTTCTTC.

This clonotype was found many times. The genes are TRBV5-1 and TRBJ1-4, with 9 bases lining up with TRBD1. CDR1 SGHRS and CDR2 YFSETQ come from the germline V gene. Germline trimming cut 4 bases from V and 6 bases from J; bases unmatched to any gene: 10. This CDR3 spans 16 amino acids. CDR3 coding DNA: TGCGCCAGCAGCCGCGGACAGGGGACCCCTTATGAAAAACTGTTTTTT. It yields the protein CASSRGQGTPYEKLFF.

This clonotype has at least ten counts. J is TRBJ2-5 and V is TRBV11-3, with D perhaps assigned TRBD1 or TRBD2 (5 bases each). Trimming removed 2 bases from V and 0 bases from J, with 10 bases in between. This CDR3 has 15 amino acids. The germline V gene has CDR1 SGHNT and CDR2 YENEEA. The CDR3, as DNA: TGTGCCAGCAGCTTATCCCGGGACCACCAAGAGACCCAGTACTTC. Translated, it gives CASSLSRDHQETQYF.

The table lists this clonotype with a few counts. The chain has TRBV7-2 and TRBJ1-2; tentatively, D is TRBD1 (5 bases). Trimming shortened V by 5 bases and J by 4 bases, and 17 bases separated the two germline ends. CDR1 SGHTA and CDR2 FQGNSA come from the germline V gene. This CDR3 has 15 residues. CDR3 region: CASSPGPGPTYGYTF. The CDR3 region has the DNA TGTGCCAGCAGCCCCGGACCGGGGCCTACCTATGGCTACACCTTC. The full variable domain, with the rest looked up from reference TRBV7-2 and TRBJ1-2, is GAGVSQSPSNKVTEKGKDVELRCDPISGHTALYWYRQSLGQGLEFLIYFQGNSAPDKSGLPSDRFSAERTGGSVSTLTIQRTQQEDSAVYLCASSPGPGPTYGYTFGSGTRLTVV.

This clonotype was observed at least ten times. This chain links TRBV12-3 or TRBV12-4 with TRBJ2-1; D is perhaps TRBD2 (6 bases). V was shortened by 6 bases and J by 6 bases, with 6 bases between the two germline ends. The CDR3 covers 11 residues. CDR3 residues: CASRGLNEQFF. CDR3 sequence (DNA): TGTGCCAGCAGGGGACTCAATGAGCAGTTCTTC.

Written as DNA, the CDR3 is TGTGCCAGCAGTTACCCGACCGAGCGGGGGGCGAGAAACACCGGGGAGCTGTTTTTT. Protein: CASSYPTERGARNTGELFF. This chain uses TRBV6-2 or TRBV6-3 with TRBJ2-2; TRBD2 matches at 9 bases. The junction had 12 bases not matched to a gene; V was cut back by 2 bases and J by 2 bases. CDR3 length: 19 residues. The germline gives CDR1 MNHEY, CDR2 SVGEGT.

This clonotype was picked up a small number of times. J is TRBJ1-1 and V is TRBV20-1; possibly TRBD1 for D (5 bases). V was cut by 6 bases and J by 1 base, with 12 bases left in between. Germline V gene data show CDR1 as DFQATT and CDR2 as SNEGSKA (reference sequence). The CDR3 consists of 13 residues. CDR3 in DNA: TGCAGTGCAGGATGGGACGGGAACACTGAAGCTTTCTTT. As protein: CSAGWDGNTEAFF.

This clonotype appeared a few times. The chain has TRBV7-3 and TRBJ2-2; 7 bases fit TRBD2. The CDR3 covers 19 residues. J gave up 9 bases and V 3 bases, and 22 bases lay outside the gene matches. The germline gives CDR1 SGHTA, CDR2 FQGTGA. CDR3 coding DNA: TGTGCCAGCAGCTTTTACTACCTAGCGGACGGTGGCCCGGCCCGGGAGCTGTTTTTT. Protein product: CASSFYYLADGGPARELFF.

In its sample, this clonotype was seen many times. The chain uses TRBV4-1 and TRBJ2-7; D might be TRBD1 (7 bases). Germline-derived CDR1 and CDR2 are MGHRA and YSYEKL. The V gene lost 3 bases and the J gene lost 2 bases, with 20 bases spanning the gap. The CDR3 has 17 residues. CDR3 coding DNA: TGCGCCAGCAGCCAGACTCGACAGGGAGGATGGCCCTACGAGCAGTACTTC. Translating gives CASSQTRQGGWPYEQYF.

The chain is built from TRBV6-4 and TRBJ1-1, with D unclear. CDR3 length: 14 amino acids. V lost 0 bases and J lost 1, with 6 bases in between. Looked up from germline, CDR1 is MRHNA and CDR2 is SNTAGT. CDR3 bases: TGTGCCAGCAGTGACTCCACAGAGAACACTGAAGCTTTCTTT. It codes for CASSDSTENTEAFF.

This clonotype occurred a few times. The CDR3 region has the DNA TGTGCCAGCAGCGGACGGGGCAATCAGCCCCAGCATTTT. Translating it yields CASSGRGNQPQHF. V usage is TRBV6-5 and J usage is TRBJ1-5; D remains unclear. Per germline, CDR1 MNHEY and CDR2 SVGAGI. The CDR3 is 13 amino acids. V was shortened by 6 bases and J by 2 bases, with 8 bases between the two germline ends.

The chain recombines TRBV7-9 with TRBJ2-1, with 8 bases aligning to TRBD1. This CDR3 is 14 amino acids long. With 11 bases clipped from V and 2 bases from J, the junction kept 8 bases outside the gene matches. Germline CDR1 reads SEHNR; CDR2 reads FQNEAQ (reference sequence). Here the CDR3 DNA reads TGTGCCGTCTGGACAGGGAATGCCTACAATGAGCAGTTCTTC. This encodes CAVWTGNAYNEQFF.

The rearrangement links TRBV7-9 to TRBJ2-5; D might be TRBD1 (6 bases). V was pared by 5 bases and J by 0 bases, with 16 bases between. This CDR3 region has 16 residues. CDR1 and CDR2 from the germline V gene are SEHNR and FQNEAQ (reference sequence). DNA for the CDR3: TGTGCCAGCAGCCCTCAGCAGGGGTCGGACCAAGAGACCCAGTACTTC. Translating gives CASSPQQGSDQETQYF.

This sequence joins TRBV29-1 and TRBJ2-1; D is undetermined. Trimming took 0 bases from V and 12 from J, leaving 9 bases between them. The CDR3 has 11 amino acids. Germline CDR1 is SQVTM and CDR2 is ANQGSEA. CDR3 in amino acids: CSVEDPMGQFF. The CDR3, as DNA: TGCAGCGTTGAAGATCCAATGGGGCAGTTCTTC.

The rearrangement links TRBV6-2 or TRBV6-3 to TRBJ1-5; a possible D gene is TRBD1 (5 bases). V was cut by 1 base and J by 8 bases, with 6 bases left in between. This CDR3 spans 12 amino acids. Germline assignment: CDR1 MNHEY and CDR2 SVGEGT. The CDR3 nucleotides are TGTGCCAGCAGTTACTGGGGGGAGCCCCAGCATTTT. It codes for CASSYWGEPQHF.